The clone carrying this T cell receptor beta chain was counted many times. Its antigen is undetermined. This sample is part of a study of Graves' ophthalmopathy and Graves' hyperthyroidism. Findings and limits, study-wide: Blood repertoires reportedly contained most expanded thyroid clonotypes above 0.001 frequency.

Amplification targeted the TCR beta CDR3 regions, with RNA transcripts as the source material. An initial RT-PCR round employing HTBI primers preceded a second-round multiplex PCR. TCRdb re-called the multiplex PCR reads with MiXCR, one entry per CDR3 protein. The sample consists of about 620,000 distinct CDR3 sequences, around a fifth of them appearing once. Hyperthyroidism is called stable when no ophthalmopathy develops within 18 months of follow-up. Pregnant or lactating patients and those with other autoimmune diseases or uncontrolled infections were excluded. Diagnoses were established from clinical symptoms, serum thyroxine, TRAb, thyroid ultrasound and orbital computed tomography. The TCR originated in a woman between 18 and 29 years old with stable Graves' hyperthyroidism. Some clones in this sample may be carry-over from other donors' samples. The sample taken for sequencing was peripheral blood.

CDR3 protein: CASSRDTFNSPLHF. CDR3 in DNA: TGTGCCAGCAGCCGGGACACCTTTAATTCACCCCTCCACTTT. V gene TRBV12-3 or TRBV12-4 combines with J gene TRBJ1-6; D is perhaps TRBD1 (6 bases). Trimming pared 6 bases from V and 6 bases from J, leaving 12 bases between. CDR3 length equals 14 residues.